The 23 T cell receptor beta chains reported below all come from one sample, sequenced in a study of blood T cell repertoires in COVID-19. Clones were sequenced by immunoSEQ multiplex PCR, and TCRdb holds only the in-frame ones, with some missing. The sample holds around 360,000 clones, more than 75% seen once. The specimen was PBMCs or T cells enriched from blood (not recorded which). The receptors were gathered from a woman aged 25-40 years who had recovered from COVID-19.

This chain joins TRBV11-3 and TRBJ2-5, with D perhaps matching TRBD1 (6 bases). Germline CDR1 is SGHNT and CDR2 is YENEEA. Trimming took 2 bases from V and 4 from J, leaving 8 bases between them. This CDR3 region has 13 residues. The CDR3 reads CASSLQGSETQYF. CDR3 sequence (DNA): TGTGCCAGCAGCTTACAGGGGTCAGAGACCCAGTACTTC.

CDR3 nucleotide sequence: TGTGCCAGCAGCCCAGGGTTCCAAGAGACCCAGTACTTC. Protein: CASSPGFQETQYF. The V and J genes are TRBV6-5 and TRBJ2-5; tentative D call: TRBD1 (5 bases). Trimming took off 6 bases at V and 1 base at J, with 9 bases between the two ends. This CDR3 is built from 13 residues. CDR1 is MNHEY and CDR2 is SVGAGI in the germline V gene.

This clone turned up a few times. The chain joins TRBV12-3 or TRBV12-4 to TRBJ1-2, with D possibly TRBD1 on 6 matching bases. Trimming cost V 5 bases and J 2 bases, with 9 bases left between them. The CDR3 has 13 amino acids. The CDR3, as DNA: TGTGCCAGCAGTCCAGGACAGAACTATGGCTACACCTTC. It codes for CASSPGQNYGYTF.

The chain uses TRBV28 and TRBJ2-1; D is unresolved. Germline V gene lookup returns CDR1 MDHEN and CDR2 SYDVKM. V was pared by 3 bases and J by 0 bases, with 9 bases between. The CDR3 sequence is 15 residues long. In DNA, the CDR3 is TGTGCCAGCAGTTTCAGGCGAAGCTCCTACAATGAGCAGTTCTTC. Translating it yields CASSFRRSSYNEQFF.

The chain couples TRBV18 to TRBJ1-1; TRBD1 matches 7 bases. The CDR3 covers 15 residues. Germline CDR1 KGHSH, CDR2 LQKENI. The junction had 10 bases not matched to a gene; V was cut back by 2 bases and J by 7 bases. The CDR3 coding sequence is TGTGCCAGCTCACCAAACAGGGGCGAGGGGGATGAAGCTTTCTTT. This translates into CASSPNRGEGDEAFF.

This chain links TRBV29-1 with TRBJ1-1, with TRBD1 matching 7 bases. Germline V gene data show CDR1 as SQVTM and CDR2 as ANQGSEA. J gave up 1 base and V 7 bases, and 15 bases lay outside the gene matches. There are 16 residues in the CDR3. The CDR3 coding sequence is TGCAGCGCGACACGGGGGACAGCGGATTGGAACACTGAAGCTTTCTTT. This gives the protein CSATRGTADWNTEAFF.

The chain has TRBV6-1 and TRBJ2-3; D unclear. Germline-derived CDR1 and CDR2 are MNHNS and SASEGT. Trimming pared 1 base from V and 1 base from J, leaving 3 bases between. CDR3 length: 13 residues. The CDR3 here is CASSEGRTDTQYF. CDR3 nucleotides: TGTGCCAGCAGTGAAGGGCGCACAGATACGCAGTATTTT.

This chain links TRBV28 with TRBJ2-3; TRBD2 is a possible D gene (6 bases). V lost 11 bases and J lost 2, with 20 bases in between. The CDR3 runs 15 residues. Germline-derived CDR1 and CDR2 are MDHEN and SYDVKM. DNA for the CDR3: TGTGCCTCAAACTCGGGCGGGGCCGTCACAGATACGCAGTATTTT. Translating gives CASNSGGAVTDTQYF.

The rearrangement links TRBV7-9 to TRBJ1-3; D might be TRBD1 (6 bases). Trimming cost V 5 bases and J 4 bases, with 9 bases left between them. The length of the CDR3 is 13 residues. CDR1 SEHNR and CDR2 FQNEAQ come from the germline V gene (reference sequence). The DNA of the CDR3 is TGTGCCAGCAGCGAAGGACAGGGAAACACCATATATTTT. It translates to CASSEGQGNTIYF.

This sequence joins TRBV29-1 and TRBJ1-1, with 10 positions matching TRBD1. Germline CDR1 is SQVTM and CDR2 is ANQGSEA. J lost 6 bases, V lost 7 bases, and 11 bases had no gene match. This CDR3 spans 14 amino acids. The DNA for the CDR3 is TGCAGCGGAACCAAGGGACAGGGGAGCTCTGAAGCTTTCTTT. Amino acid sequence: CSGTKGQGSSEAFF. Supplemented by reference TRBV29-1 and TRBJ1-1, the full variable domain reads SAVISQKPSRDICQRGTSLTIQCQVDSQVTMMFWYRQQPGQSLTLIATANQGSEATYESGFVIDKFPISRPNLTFSTLTVSNMSPEDSSIYLCSGTKGQGSSEAFFGQGTRLTVV.

The gene calls are TRBV2 and TRBJ2-7, with 8 bases that match TRBD1. The CDR3 sequence is 16 residues long. Germline loops: CDR1 SNHLY, CDR2 FYNNEI. The V and J ends lost 6 bases and 4 bases, in that order; junction bases with no gene match: 14. Written as DNA, the CDR3 is TGTGCCAGCAGGGCGCCGAGGCAGGGGGCGACGTACGAGCAGTACTTC. This translates into CASRAPRQGATYEQYF.

Notes on this clone: Other DNA sequences in the same sample also yield this CDR3. The J gene is TRBJ2-3, the V gene TRBV7-3; 7 bases are shared with TRBD2. The CDR3 covers 15 residues. CDR1 and CDR2 (germline): SGHTA, FQGTGA. V was clipped by 5 bases and J by 0 bases; unmatched bases: 5. The CDR3 bases are TGTGCCAGCAGCCCCCAGCGGGAAAGCACAGATACGCAGTATTTT. Protein: CASSPQRESTDTQYF.

The rearrangement uses TRBV6-1 and TRBJ2-1; possible D gene TRBD1, 5 bases. Trimming removed 2 bases from V and 1 base from J, with 6 bases in between. The CDR3 has 14 amino acids. The germline V gene has CDR1 MNHNS and CDR2 SASEGT. CDR3 amino acids: CASSERTSYNEQFF. The CDR3 DNA sequence: TGTGCCAGCAGTGAAAGGACATCCTACAATGAGCAGTTCTTC.

This chain links TRBV5-6 with TRBJ2-7; no definite D call. Trimming left V 0 bases short and J 2 bases short, with 9 bases between. The CDR3 contains 14 residues. Germline V gene data show CDR1 as SGHDT and CDR2 as YYEEEE. CDR3 sequence (DNA): TGTGCCAGCAGCTTGGGATTGGCAACCTACGAGCAGTACTTC. Its protein product is CASSLGLATYEQYF.

The chain is built from TRBV2 and TRBJ1-2; maybe TRBD1 (5 bases). The CDR3 consists of 13 residues. Trimming stripped 5 bases from V and 7 bases from J, with 14 bases between. Germline V lookup: CDR1 SNHLY, CDR2 FYNNEI. The CDR3 nucleotides read TGTGCCAGCAGTCCACGCCAGGGCTTTGGCTACACCTTC. Its protein is CASSPRQGFGYTF.

The table lists this clone with a count of one. The V call is TRBV3-1 (or the pseudogene TRBV3-2), the J call TRBJ1-2; possibly TRBD1 for D (5 bases). The length of the CDR3 is 14 residues. Germline V CDR1 and CDR2: LGHDT, YNNKEL (reference sequence). Trimming removed 4 bases at V and 8 bases at J, with 17 bases between. The CDR3 reads CASSRADGGGGYTF. CDR3 in DNA: TGTGCCAGCAGCCGAGCGGACGGGGGAGGGGGCTACACCTTC.

This clone has only one observation. CDR3 bases: TGTGCCGCAGCCGTCGGGGTGGGGGAAAAACTGTTTTTT. Encoded protein: CAAAVGVGEKLFF. The chain couples TRBV7-9 to TRBJ1-4, with D unclear. In germline, CDR1 is SEHNR, CDR2 FQNEAQ (reference sequence). With 11 bases removed from V and 8 bases from J, the gap between germline ends came to 18 bases. CDR3 length: 13 amino acids.

The chain uses TRBV6-6 and TRBJ1-2; 11 bases align to TRBD1. V was clipped by 5 bases and J by 2 bases; unmatched bases: 10. The germline CDR1 and CDR2 sequences are MNHNY and SVGAGI (reference sequence). There are 17 residues in the CDR3. DNA for the CDR3: TGTGCCAGCAGTCGGACAGGGGGCGCATCTTTCAACTATGGCTACACCTTC. Its translation: CASSRTGGASFNYGYTF.

V and J are TRBV5-1 and TRBJ2-2, with 9 bases lining up with TRBD1. This CDR3 has 15 residues. The germline V gene encodes CDR1 SGHRS and CDR2 YFSETQ. Trimming cost V 0 bases and J 5 bases; bases outside gene matches: 2. CDR3 nucleotides: TGCGCCAGCAGCTTGGGACAGGGGGTAACCGGGGAGCTGTTTTTT. Its protein is CASSLGQGVTGELFF.

The V and J genes are TRBV9 and TRBJ1-3; TRBD1 agrees at 9 bases. CDR3 length: 17 amino acids. The V gene's germline CDR1 is SGDLS and CDR2 YYNGEE. After removal of 3 bases from V and 8 bases from J, the junction contained 15 bases not matched to a gene. The CDR3 coding sequence is TGTGCCAGCAGCGCTTACGCTACAGGGGGCATTGCTGACACCATATATTTT. Amino acid sequence: CASSAYATGGIADTIYF.

This chain uses TRBV19 with TRBJ1-2; 7 bases align to TRBD1. The CDR3 covers 14 residues. Trimming cost V 6 bases and J 0 bases; bases outside gene matches: 4. Germline lookup yields CDR1 LNHDA and CDR2 SQIVND (reference sequence). CDR3 sequence (DNA): TGTGCCAGTAGGGGGGACAGAGCTAACTATGGCTACACCTTC. The encoded protein is CASRGDRANYGYTF. The full variable domain, with the rest looked up from reference TRBV19 and TRBJ1-2, is DGGITQSPKYLFRKEGQNVTLSCEQNLNHDAMYWYRQDPGQGLRLIYYSQIVNDFQKGDIAEGYSVSREKKESFPLTVTSAQKNPTAFYLCASRGDRANYGYTFGSGTRLTVV.

The chain joins TRBV28 to TRBJ1-4; the match to TRBD1 covers 7 bases. Germline CDR1 MDHEN, CDR2 SYDVKM. The CDR3 sequence is 14 residues long. V dropped 2 bases and J dropped 7; count of bases not matched to a gene: 4. This CDR3 is CASSLRGLSEKLFF. The CDR3, as DNA: TGTGCCAGCAGTTTAAGGGGGCTGAGTGAAAAACTGTTTTTT.

The chain has TRBV27 and TRBJ2-7; possible D gene TRBD1, 5 bases. This CDR3 is built from 12 residues. From germline, CDR1 is MNHEY and CDR2 SMNVEV (reference sequence). V dropped 6 bases and J dropped 5 bases, with 11 bases sitting between them. The CDR3 DNA reads as TGTGCCAGCAGCCCTAGGGGCCACGAGCAGTACTTC. This gives the protein CASSPRGHEQYF.